The sequence of this TCR beta chain was determined in a study of cytomegalovirus exposure and HLA in healthy donors. Study-wide results and caveats: In an earlier analysis, in fewer than 700 donors, most V segments appeared productive either ~87% or ~30% of the time. Altogether, about 160 TCR beta chains were recorded as cytomegalovirus-associated. Being indistinguishable, some V segments were excluded, TRBV6-2 and TRBV6-3 among them. A later analysis reportedly found fewer N-insertions in an Asian-associated ancestry cluster than the roughly 670-donor mean.

The table lists this clone with a count of one. Its antigen is as yet unknown. This CDR3 contains 15 residues. Trimming took 1 base from V and 1 from J; bases not matched to a gene: 3. The germline CDR1 and CDR2 sequences are SGHRS and YFSETQ. PCR primers comprised 60 Vbeta and 13 Jbeta primers. Clones were sequenced by immunoSEQ multiplex PCR, and TCRdb holds only the in-frame ones, with some missing. The sample contains 150,000 to 200,000 clones, over 70% of which appear only once. The sequenced sample was PBMCs. The receptor's source is a middle-aged woman in good health and CMV-seropositive. This chain joins TRBV5-1 and TRBJ1-1; 8 positions agree with TRBD1. Here the CDR3 DNA reads TGCGCCAGCAGCTTGCCCGGGACAGGGAACACTGAAGCTTTCTTT. Amino acid sequence: CASSLPGTGNTEAFF.